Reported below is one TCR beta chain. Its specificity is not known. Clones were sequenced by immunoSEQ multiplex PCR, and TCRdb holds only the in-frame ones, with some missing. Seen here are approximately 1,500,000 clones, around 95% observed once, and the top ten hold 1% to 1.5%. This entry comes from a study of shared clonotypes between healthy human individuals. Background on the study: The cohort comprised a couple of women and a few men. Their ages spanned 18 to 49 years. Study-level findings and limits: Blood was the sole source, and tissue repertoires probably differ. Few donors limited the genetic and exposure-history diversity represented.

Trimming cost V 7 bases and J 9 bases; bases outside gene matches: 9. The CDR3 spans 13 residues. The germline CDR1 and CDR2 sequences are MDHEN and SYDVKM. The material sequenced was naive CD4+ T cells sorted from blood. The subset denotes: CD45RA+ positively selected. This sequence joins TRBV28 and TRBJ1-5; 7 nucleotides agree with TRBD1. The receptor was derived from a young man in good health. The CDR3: CASTGTAGRPQHF. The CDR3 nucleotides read TGTGCCAGCACCGGGACAGCGGGTCGGCCCCAGCATTTT.